This entry features one TCR beta chain sequence. The second PCR ran roughly 6 to 12 cycles with a sample-barcoded 5' primer and J-beta primers. TCRdb independently ran MiXCR on the 5' RACE reads; one entry per CDR3 protein. This sample carries 790,000 or so distinct CDR3 sequences, roughly 46% of them seen once, and the ten largest clones take 15% to 20%. This record comes from a study of blood T cells in healthy people across ages. Total RNA was isolated from each sample in quantities of at least 6 micrograms. The sequence was obtained from a man older than 75 in good health. Input material: blood.

CDR3 in amino acids: CASSVSPSTEAFF. DNA for the CDR3: TGTGCCAGCAGCGTCAGTCCCTCCACTGAAGCTTTCTTT. The V gene is TRBV7-6, the J gene TRBJ1-1; no definite D call. The ends were cut back, 5 bases at V and 4 bases at J, with 11 bases in the middle. This CDR3 region has 13 residues. Germline values: CDR1 SGHVS, CDR2 FNYEAQ.